Below, 4 T cell receptor beta chains from the same sample are listed, as sequenced in a study of T cell responses to AZD1222 COVID-19 vaccine. Sequencing used immunoSEQ multiplex PCR; TCRdb keeps in-frame clones, though not all of them. The sample holds some 19,000 clones, 82% seen once. Source: peripheral blood, taken on day 0 of AZD1222 vaccination. The receptor source for this set is an adult in good health.

CDR3 region: CASSQGGAANEKLFF. The CDR3 DNA is TGTGCCAGCAGCCAGGGGGGGGCCGCTAATGAAAAACTGTTTTTT. The rearrangement uses TRBV28 and TRBJ1-4, with TRBD1 identical over 7 bases. With 6 bases clipped from V and 3 bases from J, the junction kept 7 bases outside the gene matches. This CDR3 spans 15 amino acids. Germline assignment: CDR1 MDHEN and CDR2 SYDVKM. The whole variable domain, remainder taken from reference TRBV28 and TRBJ1-4, is DVKVTQSSRYLVKRTGEKVFLECVQDMDHENMFWYRQDPGLGLRLIYFSYDVKMKEKGDIPEGYSVSREKKERFSLILESASTNQTSMYLCASSQGGAANEKLFFGSGTQLSVL.

This clone was found once. The chain carries TRBV9 and TRBJ2-2; D unclear. V lost 0 bases and J 4 bases, leaving 10 bases between the germline ends. The CDR3 is made up of 15 amino acids. Germline CDR1 reads SGDLS; CDR2 reads YYNGEE. The CDR3 region has the DNA TGTGCCAGCAGCGTAGATAACAGACGCACCGGGGAGCTGTTTTTT. Translated: CASSVDNRRTGELFF.

The gene calls are TRBV3-1 (or the pseudogene TRBV3-2) and TRBJ2-1, with TRBD2 matching over 13 bases. CDR1 and CDR2 from the germline V gene are LGHDT and YNNKEL (reference sequence). The J segment lost 7 bases and the V segment lost 4 bases, leaving 7 bases of the junction unmatched. The CDR3 runs 16 residues. DNA of the CDR3: TGTGCCAGCAGCCTAACAACTAGCGGGAGGGGGAATGAGCAGTTCTTC. This codes for CASSLTTSGRGNEQFF.

The rearrangement uses TRBV9 and TRBJ1-1; D might be TRBD1 (6 bases). V was cut by 0 bases and J by 4 bases, with 10 bases left in between. Germline-derived CDR1 and CDR2 are SGDLS and YYNGEE. CDR3 length equals 14 residues. The CDR3 sequence: CASSVEGGGTEAFF. The CDR3 nucleotides are TGTGCCAGCAGCGTAGAGGGAGGGGGCACTGAAGCTTTCTTT.